Listed here are 29 T cell receptor beta chains from one sample, sequenced in a study of blood T cell repertoires in COVID-19. Generated by immunoSEQ multiplex PCR, the TCRdb table keeps only in-frame clones and is missing some. This sample has 120,000 or so clones, with 75% to 90% found just once. Sequencing was performed on peripheral blood. The origin of the receptors is a human donor in a cohort sampled during active COVID-19.

V gene TRBV25-1 combines with J gene TRBJ1-1, with a weak D call TRBD1 (5 bases). V lost 5 bases and J lost 1, with 14 bases in between. The CDR3 length is 15 residues. Germline-derived CDR1 and CDR2 are MGHDK and SYGVNS. CDR3 in DNA: TGTGCCAGCAGTCCCCTGGACAAACCGAACACTGAAGCTTTCTTT. It yields the protein CASSPLDKPNTEAFF.

V usage is TRBV11-3 and J usage is TRBJ2-6; the D is unclear. From germline, CDR1 is SGHNT and CDR2 YENEEA. Trimming took 0 bases from V and 0 from J, leaving 6 bases between them. The CDR3 consists of 16 residues. The CDR3 region is CASSLDAGSGANVLTF. CDR3 nucleotide sequence: TGTGCCAGCAGCTTAGATGCAGGCTCTGGGGCCAACGTCCTGACTTTC.

This rearrangement joins TRBV5-4 to TRBJ1-2, with 7 bases fitting TRBD1. Germline-derived CDR1 and CDR2 are SGHNT and YYREEE (reference sequence). Trimming cost V 4 bases and J 3 bases; bases outside gene matches: 9. The CDR3 runs 15 residues. CDR3 DNA: TGTGCCAGCAGCAATGGACAGGACAGTGACTATGGCTACACCTTC. Translated, it gives CASSNGQDSDYGYTF.

The chain joins TRBV2 to TRBJ2-3; no firm D call. The germline CDR1 and CDR2 sequences are SNHLY and FYNNEI. The CDR3 is 12 residues long. Trimming removed 7 bases at V and 5 bases at J, with 10 bases between. CDR3 amino acids: CASTLIEDTQYF. As DNA, the CDR3 is TGTGCCAGCACGTTGATAGAAGATACGCAGTATTTT.

The CDR3 region is CASSPGQGRGQPQHF. CDR3 coding DNA: TGTGCCAGCAGTCCGGGACAGGGACGGGGTCAGCCCCAGCATTTT. V gene TRBV2 combines with J gene TRBJ1-5; 9 bases fit TRBD1. Germline V gene data show CDR1 as SNHLY and CDR2 as FYNNEI. The CDR3 contains 15 residues. V shed 5 bases, J shed 6 bases, and the junction held 8 bases outside the gene matches.

The V and J genes are TRBV18 and TRBJ1-1, with 9 bases that match TRBD1. Per the germline V gene, CDR1 is KGHSH and CDR2 is LQKENI. The junction had 11 bases not matched to a gene; V was cut back by 6 bases and J by 6 bases. This CDR3 comprises 15 residues. Written as DNA, the CDR3 is TGTGCCAGCTCGCCCCTTCCGGGACAGGGCTCTGAAGCTTTCTTT. Its translation is CASSPLPGQGSEAFF.

The V call is TRBV5-4, the J call TRBJ1-1; tentatively, D is TRBD1 (6 bases). CDR1 is SGHNT, CDR2 YYREEE, per germline (reference sequence). This CDR3 has 13 amino acids. The V and J ends lost 6 bases and 4 bases respectively, with 13 bases between them. The CDR3 coding sequence is TGTGCCAGCATGGGGAGCAGGGGCACTGAAGCTTTCTTT. This sequence encodes CASMGSRGTEAFF.

This clone was found a few times. V usage is TRBV9 and J usage is TRBJ1-5; D ambiguous. CDR3 length: 12 amino acids. Per the germline V gene, CDR1 is SGDLS and CDR2 is YYNGEE. V lost 0 bases to trimming and J lost 7 bases, with 5 bases between them. Written as DNA, the CDR3 is TGTGCCAGCAGCGTAGAGCGCCAGCCCCAGCATTTT. This translates into CASSVERQPQHF.

The chain combines TRBV10-3 with TRBJ2-7, with a weak D call TRBD2 (6 bases). The germline V gene has CDR1 ENHRY and CDR2 SYGVKD. The CDR3 runs to 11 residues. The CDR3 nucleotides read TGTGCTGGGGGGTCCCCCTTCGAGCAGTACTTC. This gives the protein CAGGSPFEQYF.

The chain uses TRBV9 and TRBJ1-5; a possible D gene is TRBD1 (5 bases). This CDR3 region has 13 residues. Trimming removed 4 bases at V and 4 bases at J, with 9 bases between. The germline gives CDR1 SGDLS, CDR2 YYNGEE. CDR3 DNA sequence: TGTGCCAGCAGCTTGGGGCAAAATCAGCCCCAGCATTTT. Protein: CASSLGQNQPQHF.

The chain couples TRBV6-5 to TRBJ1-5; D possibly corresponds to TRBD1 (6 bases). V was clipped by 6 bases and J by 0 bases, with 12 bases between them. The CDR3 has 15 residues. Looked up from germline, CDR1 is MNHEY and CDR2 is SVGAGI. In nucleotides, the CDR3 is TGTGCCAGCAGGAAAGGGGGGGATAGCAATCAGCCCCAGCATTTT. It specifies CASRKGGDSNQPQHF.

This clone was recorded only once. The chain recombines TRBV27 with TRBJ2-3, with 7 positions matching TRBD1. The CDR3 has 11 residues. Germline V gives CDR1 MNHEY, CDR2 SMNVEV (reference sequence). With V trimmed by 8 bases and J by 12 bases, 8 bases remained unmatched. Here the CDR3 reads CASGTGAVQYF. Written as DNA, the CDR3 is TGTGCCAGCGGTACAGGGGCCGTCCAGTATTTT.

The J gene is TRBJ2-7, the V gene TRBV19; TRBD1 matches at 10 bases. The germline gives CDR1 LNHDA, CDR2 SQIVND (reference sequence). After removal of 5 bases from V and 0 bases from J, the junction contained 7 bases not matched to a gene. This CDR3 contains 16 residues. The CDR3 region has the DNA TGTGCCAGTAGTTTGACAGGGGGCGAGAGCTCCTACGAGCAGTACTTC. It codes for CASSLTGGESSYEQYF.

This chain connects TRBV9 to TRBJ2-2; D is possibly TRBD2 (5 bases). Trimming left V 2 bases short and J 5 bases short, with 10 bases between. Germline assignment: CDR1 SGDLS and CDR2 YYNGEE. This CDR3 is built from 14 residues. CDR3 protein: CASSVDTRTGELFF. The CDR3 bases are TGTGCCAGCAGCGTCGACACTAGAACCGGGGAGCTGTTTTTT.

The chain has TRBV7-3 and TRBJ2-2, with a possible D match to TRBD1 (6 bases). Germline-derived CDR1 and CDR2 are SGHTA and FQGTGA. Trimming left V 5 bases short and J 1 base short, with 11 bases between. The CDR3 covers 15 residues. The CDR3 DNA follows: TGTGCCAGCAGCCCACCGGGACAGAACACCGGGGAGCTGTTTTTT. Translation gives CASSPPGQNTGELFF.

V is TRBV25-1 and J is TRBJ2-1; the match to TRBD1 covers 9 bases. Germline V CDR1 and CDR2: MGHDK, SYGVNS. The CDR3 runs to 15 residues. The V gene end was trimmed by 6 bases and the J gene end by 1 base; junction bases not matched to a gene: 4. The CDR3 sequence: CASSNRGLSYNEQFF. The CDR3 DNA reads TGTGCCAGCAGCAACAGGGGGCTATCCTACAATGAGCAGTTCTTC. The full variable domain, rest sourced from reference TRBV25-1 and TRBJ2-1, is EADIYQTPRYLVIGTGKKITLECSQTMGHDKMYWYQQDPGMELHLIHYSYGVNSTEKGDLSSESTVSRIRTEHFPLTLESARPSHTSQYLCASSNRGLSYNEQFFGPGTRLTVL.

The genes are TRBV5-6 and TRBJ1-2, with a tentative D call TRBD1 (6 bases). Germline lookup yields CDR1 SGHDT and CDR2 YYEEEE. The germline V and J ends were trimmed by 4 bases and 9 bases, with 25 bases remaining between them. CDR3 size: 16 residues. The CDR3 DNA sequence: TGTGCCAGCAGCCTGGTAAGCGGGGGCGGTTTCCTGCGCTACACCTTC. Translating gives CASSLVSGGGFLRYTF.

This clone was picked up a small number of times. V gene TRBV7-2 combines with J gene TRBJ2-7, with 9 bases fitting TRBD1. This CDR3 comprises 16 residues. V shed 2 bases, J shed 4 bases, and the junction held 9 bases outside the gene matches. Germline CDR1 and CDR2: SGHTA and FQGNSA. DNA of the CDR3: TGTGCCAGCAGCTTACCGGTGACAGGGGGGCAATACGAGCAGTACTTC. Residues: CASSLPVTGGQYEQYF.

A single count supports this clone. The V and J genes are TRBV30 and TRBJ1-2; D might be TRBD1 (5 bases). The CDR3 consists of 14 residues. The germline V and J ends were trimmed by 0 bases and 7 bases, with 15 bases remaining between them. Germline CDR1 is GTSNPN and CDR2 is SVGIG (reference sequence). CDR3 coding DNA: TGTGCCTGGAGTGTACGCGGGGCCCAGGGTGGCTACACCTTC. Translating it yields CAWSVRGAQGGYTF.

The chain links TRBV7-9 to TRBJ1-1; TRBD1 is a possible D gene (5 bases). V was shortened by 6 bases and J by 5 bases, with 19 bases between the two germline ends. This CDR3 has 15 amino acids. Germline-derived CDR1 and CDR2 are SEHNR and FQNEAQ (reference sequence). In nucleotides, the CDR3 is TGTGCCAGCAGGCTGGAGGGCTTGGGGGAGACTGAAGCTTTCTTT. Amino acid sequence: CASRLEGLGETEAFF.

The chain combines TRBV19 with TRBJ1-2, with TRBD1 matching over 9 bases. With V trimmed by 8 bases and J by 1 base, 17 bases remained unmatched. The V gene's germline CDR1 is LNHDA and CDR2 SQIVND (reference sequence). CDR3 length equals 18 residues. The CDR3 sequence: CASALGGTGGFVNYGYTF. CDR3 sequence (DNA): TGTGCCAGTGCTTTAGGGGGTACAGGGGGCTTCGTTAACTATGGCTACACCTTC.

The CDR3 DNA reads TGTGCCAGCAGGGTCTACGAAGCTTTCTTT. As protein: CASRVYEAFF. The chain is built from TRBV2 and TRBJ1-1; the D is unclear. V was cut by 6 bases and J by 8 bases, with 7 bases left in between. Germline CDR1 is SNHLY and CDR2 is FYNNEI. The CDR3 consists of 10 residues.

In this sample, this clone turned up a few times. The chain employs TRBV4-1 and TRBJ1-6; D unresolved. Germline CDR1 is MGHRA and CDR2 is YSYEKL. The CDR3 loop spans 13 amino acids. The V gene lost 0 bases and the J gene lost 9 bases, with 6 bases spanning the gap. For the CDR3, the DNA is TGCGCCAGCAGCCAAGAGGGCCCTTCACCCCTCCACTTT. Its translation is CASSQEGPSPLHF.

The chain carries TRBV6-9 and TRBJ1-3; unclear D gene. Trimming took 2 bases from V and 0 from J, leaving 17 bases between them. This CDR3 spans 18 amino acids. CDR1 MNHGY and CDR2 SVAAGI come from the germline V gene. The CDR3 protein is CASSYPRPYVASGNTIYF. CDR3 bases: TGTGCCAGCAGTTATCCCCGTCCATATGTGGCCTCTGGAAACACCATATATTTT.

The chain recombines TRBV5-1 with TRBJ1-2, with TRBD1 matching 7 bases. Germline loops: CDR1 SGHRS, CDR2 YFSETQ. The CDR3 is 15 residues long. V shed 3 bases, J shed 8 bases, and the junction held 13 bases outside the gene matches. The CDR3 sequence: CASSSDRTGRTGYTF. DNA for the CDR3: TGCGCCAGCAGCTCCGATAGGACAGGACGGACGGGCTACACCTTC.

This chain links TRBV11-3 with TRBJ2-6, with 11 nucleotides matching TRBD1. The CDR3 has 19 amino acids. Germline V gene data show CDR1 as SGHNT and CDR2 as YENEEA. J gave up 1 base and V 3 bases, and 8 bases lay outside the gene matches. The DNA for the CDR3 is TGTGCCAGCAGCTTGGCCGGGACAGGGGGAGGGTCTGGGGCCAACGTCCTGACTTTC. Translation gives CASSLAGTGGGSGANVLTF.

This rearrangement joins TRBV5-1 to TRBJ1-2, with a weak D call TRBD1 (5 bases). V was shortened by 3 bases and J by 12 bases, with 15 bases between the two germline ends. This CDR3 is 12 amino acids long. In germline, CDR1 is SGHRS, CDR2 YFSETQ. CDR3 coding DNA: TGCGCCAGCAGCTCGTCCGGGGGGGTGAACACCTTC. It yields the protein CASSSSGGVNTF.

The genes are TRBV29-1 and TRBJ1-3; tentative D call: TRBD1 (6 bases). V was cut by 7 bases and J by 0 bases, with 16 bases left in between. Per germline, CDR1 SQVTM and CDR2 ANQGSEA. This CDR3 is built from 15 residues. The CDR3 is CSAGTPQPSGNTIYF. Written as DNA, the CDR3 is TGCAGCGCCGGGACACCTCAACCCTCTGGAAACACCATATATTTT.

The rearrangement uses TRBV6-1 and TRBJ2-5; D remains ambiguous. Germline V gene data show CDR1 as MNHNS and CDR2 as SASEGT. V was cut by 5 bases and J by 3 bases, with 16 bases left in between. This CDR3 contains 15 residues. CDR3 coding DNA: TGTGCCAGCAGTTTTCCCCGACGGGTTGAAGAGACCCAGTACTTC. It specifies CASSFPRRVEETQYF.